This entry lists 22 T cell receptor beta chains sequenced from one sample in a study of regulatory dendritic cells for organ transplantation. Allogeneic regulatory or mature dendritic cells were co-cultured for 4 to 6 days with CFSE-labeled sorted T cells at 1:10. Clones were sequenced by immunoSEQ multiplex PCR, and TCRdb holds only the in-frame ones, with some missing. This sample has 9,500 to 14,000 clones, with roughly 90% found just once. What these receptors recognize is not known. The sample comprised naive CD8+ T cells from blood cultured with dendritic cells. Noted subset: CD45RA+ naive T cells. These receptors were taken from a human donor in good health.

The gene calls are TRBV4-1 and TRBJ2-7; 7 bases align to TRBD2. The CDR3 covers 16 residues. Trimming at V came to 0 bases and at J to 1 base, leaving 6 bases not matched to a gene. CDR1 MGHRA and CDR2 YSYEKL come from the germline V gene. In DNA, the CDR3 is TGCGCCAGCAGCCAAGATCGGGGGGAGGGTTCCTACGAGCAGTACTTC. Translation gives CASSQDRGEGSYEQYF.

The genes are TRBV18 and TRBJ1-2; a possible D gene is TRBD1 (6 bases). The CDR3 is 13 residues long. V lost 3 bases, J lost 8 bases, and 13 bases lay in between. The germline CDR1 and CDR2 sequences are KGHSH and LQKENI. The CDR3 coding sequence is TGTGCCAGCTCACCCCTGCAGGGGCGCGGCTACACCTTC. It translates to CASSPLQGRGYTF.

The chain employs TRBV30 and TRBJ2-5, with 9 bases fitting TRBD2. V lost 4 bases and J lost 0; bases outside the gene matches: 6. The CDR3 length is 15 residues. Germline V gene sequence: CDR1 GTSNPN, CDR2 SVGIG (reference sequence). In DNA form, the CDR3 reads TGTGCCTGGACTCTGGCGGGGGGGTACCAAGAGACCCAGTACTTC. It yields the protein CAWTLAGGYQETQYF.

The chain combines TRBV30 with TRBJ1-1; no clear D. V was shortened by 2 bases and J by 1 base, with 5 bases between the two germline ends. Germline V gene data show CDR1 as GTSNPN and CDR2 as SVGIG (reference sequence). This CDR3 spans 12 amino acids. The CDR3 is CAWSNGNTEAFF. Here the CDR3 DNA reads TGTGCCTGGAGTAATGGGAACACTGAAGCTTTCTTT. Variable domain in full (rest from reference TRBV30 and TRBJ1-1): SQTIHQWPATLVQPVGSPLSLECTVEGTSNPNLYWYRQAAGRGLQLLFYSVGIGQISSEVPQNLSASRPQDRQFILSSKKLLLSDSGFYLCAWSNGNTEAFFGQGTRLTVV.

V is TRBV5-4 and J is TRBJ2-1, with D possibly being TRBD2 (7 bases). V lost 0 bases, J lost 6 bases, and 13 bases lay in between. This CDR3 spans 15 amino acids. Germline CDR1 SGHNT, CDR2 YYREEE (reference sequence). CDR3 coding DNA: TGTGCCAGCAGCTTGGCGGGGGGCAAGGGCAATGAGCAGTTCTTC. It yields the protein CASSLAGGKGNEQFF.

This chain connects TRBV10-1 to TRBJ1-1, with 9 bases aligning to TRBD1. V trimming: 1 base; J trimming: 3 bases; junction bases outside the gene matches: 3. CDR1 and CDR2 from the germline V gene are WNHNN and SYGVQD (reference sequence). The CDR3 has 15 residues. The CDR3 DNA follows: TGCGCCAGCAGTGAGTTGACAGGGGGATACACTGAAGCTTTCTTT. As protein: CASSELTGGYTEAFF.

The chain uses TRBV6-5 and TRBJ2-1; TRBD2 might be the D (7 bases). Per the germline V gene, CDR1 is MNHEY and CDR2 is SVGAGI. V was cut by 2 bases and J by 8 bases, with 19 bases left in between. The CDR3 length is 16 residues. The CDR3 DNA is TGTGCCAGCAGTTACGATGGGGGGGGCCTCAGGGATGAGCAGTTCTTC. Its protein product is CASSYDGGGLRDEQFF.

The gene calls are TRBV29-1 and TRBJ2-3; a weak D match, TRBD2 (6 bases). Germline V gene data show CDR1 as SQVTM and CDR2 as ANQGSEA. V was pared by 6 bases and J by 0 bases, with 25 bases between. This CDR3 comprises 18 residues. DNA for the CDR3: TGCAGCGTCAAGGCGGTGGGCGGGACCAACATTAGCACAGATACGCAGTATTTT. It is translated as CSVKAVGGTNISTDTQYF.

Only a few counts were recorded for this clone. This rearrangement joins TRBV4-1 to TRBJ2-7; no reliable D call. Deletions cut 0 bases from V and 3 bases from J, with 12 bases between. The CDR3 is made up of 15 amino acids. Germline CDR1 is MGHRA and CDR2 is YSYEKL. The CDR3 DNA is TGCGCCAGCAGCCAAGATGACGGATCAAGCTACGAGCAGTACTTC. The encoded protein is CASSQDDGSSYEQYF.

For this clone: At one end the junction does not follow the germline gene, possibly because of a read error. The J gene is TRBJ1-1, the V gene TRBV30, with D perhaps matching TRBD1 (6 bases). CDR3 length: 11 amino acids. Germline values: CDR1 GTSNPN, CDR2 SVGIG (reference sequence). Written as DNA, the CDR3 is TGCACAGTAGACAGGTACACTGAAGCTTTCTTT. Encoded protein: CTVDRYTEAFF.

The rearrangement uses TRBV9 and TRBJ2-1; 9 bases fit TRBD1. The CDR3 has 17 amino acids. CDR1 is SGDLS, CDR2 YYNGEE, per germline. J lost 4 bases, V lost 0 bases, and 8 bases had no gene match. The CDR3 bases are TGTGCCAGCAGCGTAGTGCCGGGACAGGGCCGATACAATGAGCAGTTCTTC. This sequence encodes CASSVVPGQGRYNEQFF. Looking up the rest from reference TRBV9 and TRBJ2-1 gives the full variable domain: DSGVTQTPKHLITATGQRVTLRCSPRSGDLSVYWYQQSLDQGLQFLIQYYNGEERAKGNILERFSAQQFPDLHSELNLSSLELGDSALYFCASSVVPGQGRYNEQFFGPGTRLTVL.

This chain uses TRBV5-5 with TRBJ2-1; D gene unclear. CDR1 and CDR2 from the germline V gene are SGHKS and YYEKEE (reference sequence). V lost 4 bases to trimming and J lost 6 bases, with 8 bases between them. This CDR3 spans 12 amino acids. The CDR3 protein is CASSVVGNEQFF. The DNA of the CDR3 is TGTGCCAGCAGCGTGGTGGGCAATGAGCAGTTCTTC. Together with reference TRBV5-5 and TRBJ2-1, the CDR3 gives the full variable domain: DAGVTQSPTHLIKTRGQQVTLRCSPISGHKSVSWYQQVLGQGPQFIFQYYEKEERGRGNFPDRFSARQFPNYSSELNVNALLLGDSALYLCASSVVGNEQFFGPGTRLTVL.

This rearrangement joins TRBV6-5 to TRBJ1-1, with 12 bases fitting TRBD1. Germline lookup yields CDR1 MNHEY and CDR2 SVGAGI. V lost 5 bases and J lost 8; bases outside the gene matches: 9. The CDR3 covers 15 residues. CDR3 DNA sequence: TGTGCCAGCAGTATATCCGGGACAGGGGGCCAAGAAGCTTTCTTT. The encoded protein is CASSISGTGGQEAFF.

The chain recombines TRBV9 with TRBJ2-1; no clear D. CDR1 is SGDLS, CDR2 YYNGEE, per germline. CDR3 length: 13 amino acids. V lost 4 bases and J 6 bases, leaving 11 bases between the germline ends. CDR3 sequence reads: CASSLRSGNEQFF. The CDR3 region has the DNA TGTGCCAGCAGCCTAAGAAGTGGCAATGAGCAGTTCTTC.

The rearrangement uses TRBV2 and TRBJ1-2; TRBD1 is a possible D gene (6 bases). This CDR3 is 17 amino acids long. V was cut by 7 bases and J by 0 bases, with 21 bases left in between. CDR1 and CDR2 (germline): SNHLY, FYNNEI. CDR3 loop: CASIGAKQGVTNYGYTF. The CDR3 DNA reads TGTGCCAGCATCGGGGCTAAACAGGGAGTCACTAACTATGGCTACACCTTC.

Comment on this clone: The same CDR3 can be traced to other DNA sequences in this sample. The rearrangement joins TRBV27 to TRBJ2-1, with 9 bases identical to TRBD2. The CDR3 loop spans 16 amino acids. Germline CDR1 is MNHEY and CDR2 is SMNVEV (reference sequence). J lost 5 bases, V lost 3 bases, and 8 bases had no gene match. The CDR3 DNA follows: TGTGCCAGCAGTTTGAGTAGCGGGAGTGTCCACAATGAGCAGTTCTTC. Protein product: CASSLSSGSVHNEQFF.

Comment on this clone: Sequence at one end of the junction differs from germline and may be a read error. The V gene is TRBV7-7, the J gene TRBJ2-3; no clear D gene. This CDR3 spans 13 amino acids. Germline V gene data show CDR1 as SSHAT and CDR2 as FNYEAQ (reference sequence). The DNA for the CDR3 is TGTGCTAGCAGCCCGCCGGAGACAGATACGCAGTATTTT. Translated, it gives CASSPPETDTQYF.

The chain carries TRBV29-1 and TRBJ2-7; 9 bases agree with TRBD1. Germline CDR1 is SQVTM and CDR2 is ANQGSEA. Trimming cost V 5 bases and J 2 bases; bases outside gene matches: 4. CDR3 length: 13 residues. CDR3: CSVLTGGAYEQYF. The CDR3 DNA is TGCAGCGTTCTGACAGGGGGAGCCTACGAGCAGTACTTC.

CDR3 protein: CASTVLAGADTQYF. In DNA form, the CDR3 reads TGTGCCAGTACCGTCCTAGCGGGAGCAGATACGCAGTATTTT. J is TRBJ2-3 and V is TRBV19, with 10 bases matching TRBD2. This CDR3 spans 14 amino acids. CDR1 LNHDA and CDR2 SQIVND come from the germline V gene (reference sequence). Trimming cost V 7 bases and J 4 bases; bases outside gene matches: 5. Complete variable domain (other parts from reference TRBV19 and TRBJ2-3): DGGITQSPKYLFRKEGQNVTLSCEQNLNHDAMYWYRQDPGQGLRLIYYSQIVNDFQKGDIAEGYSVSREKKESFPLTVTSAQKNPTAFYLCASTVLAGADTQYFGPGTRLTVL.

In DNA, the CDR3 is TGTGCCAGCAGCTCGGGCCCGGGGGCGAACACTGAAGCTTTCTTT. Translated: CASSSGPGANTEAFF. The genes are TRBV7-6 and TRBJ1-1, with a possible D match to TRBD1 (6 bases). In germline, CDR1 is SGHVS, CDR2 FNYEAQ. The V gene lost 4 bases and the J gene lost 1 base, with 13 bases spanning the gap. The CDR3 sequence is 15 residues long.

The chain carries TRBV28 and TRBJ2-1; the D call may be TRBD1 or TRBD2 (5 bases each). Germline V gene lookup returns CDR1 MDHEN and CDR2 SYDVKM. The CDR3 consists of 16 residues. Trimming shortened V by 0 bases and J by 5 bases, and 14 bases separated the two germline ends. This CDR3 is CASSLWVRGPNNEQFF. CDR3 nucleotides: TGTGCCAGCAGTTTATGGGTCCGGGGCCCCAACAATGAGCAGTTCTTC. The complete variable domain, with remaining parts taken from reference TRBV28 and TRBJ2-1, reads DVKVTQSSRYLVKRTGEKVFLECVQDMDHENMFWYRQDPGLGLRLIYFSYDVKMKEKGDIPEGYSVSREKKERFSLILESASTNQTSMYLCASSLWVRGPNNEQFFGPGTRLTVL.

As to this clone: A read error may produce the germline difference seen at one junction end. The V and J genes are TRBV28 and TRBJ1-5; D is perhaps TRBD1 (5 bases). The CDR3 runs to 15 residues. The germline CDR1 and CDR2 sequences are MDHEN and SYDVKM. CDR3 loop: CASNLFSAGGQPQHF. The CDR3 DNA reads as TGTGCCAGCAATTTATTTTCAGCGGGGGGTCAGCCCCAGCATTTT. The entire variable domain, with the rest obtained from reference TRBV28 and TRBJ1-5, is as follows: DVKVTQSSRYLVKRTGEKVFLECVQDMDHENMFWYRQDPGLGLRLIYFSYDVKMKEKGDIPEGYSVSREKKERFSLILESASTNQTSMYLCASNLFSAGGQPQHFGDGTRLSIL.